Listed below are T cell receptor beta chains from one sample, sequenced in a study of Graves' ophthalmopathy and Graves' hyperthyroidism. TCRdb reanalysed the multiplex PCR reads using MiXCR and keeps one entry per CDR3 protein. The sample contains about 500,000 distinct CDR3 sequences, under 45% of which appear only once. The sequenced sample was peripheral blood or thyroid tissue (not recorded which). These TCRs come from an adult man with Graves' hyperthyroidism. CDR3s include the opening cysteine and the closing phenylalanine or tryptophan. Fields, in order: J gene, D gene, V gene, clone size, CDR3 protein, CDR3 DNA. D genes are given only for firm matches. Some rows have no size entry. The others give once, few or many, or a class for an expanded clone.

>TRBJ2-7|.|TRBV7-9|many
CASSLVGRSYEQYF
TGTGCCAGCAGCTTAGTGGGGCGTTCCTACGAGCAGTACTTC
>TRBJ2-5|TRBD1|TRBV12-3/TRBV12-4|many
CASRPDIDRGRQYF
TGTGCCAGCAGACCTGATATCGACAGGGGGCGGCAGTACTTC
>TRBJ2-5|TRBD2|TRBV10-3|few
CASSYSPLAGVSGRETQYF
TGTGCCAGCAGTTACTCCCCGCTAGCGGGAGTGTCTGGTCGAGAGACCCAGTACTTC
>TRBJ1-5|TRBD1|TRBV6-5|few
CASSYQGDRPQHF
TGTGCCAGCAGTTACCAGGGGGATAGGCCCCAGCATTTT
>TRBJ2-5|.|TRBV7-6|.
CASSLGGRLSNQPQYF
TGTGCCAGCAGCTTAGGGGGGAGGTTGAGCAATCAGCCCCAGTACTTC
>TRBJ2-7|TRBD2|TRBV5-8|many
CASSSVGLAGTYEQYF
TGTGCCAGCAGCTCAGTTGGACTAGCGGGGACTTACGAGCAGTACTTC
>TRBJ1-2|.|TRBV20-1|many
CSARDRGGSNYGYTF
TGCAGTGCTAGAGATCGGGGAGGCAGTAACTATGGCTACACCTTC
>TRBJ2-7|TRBD2|TRBV29-1|.
CSPRAGGTYEQYF
TGCAGCCCTCGAGCGGGGGGAACCTACGAGCAGTACTTC
>TRBJ2-5|TRBD2|TRBV29-1|.
CSFAGGRETQYF
TGCAGTTTTGCGGGGGGGCGAGAGACCCAGTACTTC
>TRBJ2-1|.|TRBV29-1|.
CSVVGGGGDEQFF
TGCAGCGTAGTGGGAGGGGGCGGCGATGAGCAGTTCTTC
>TRBJ1-5|TRBD1|TRBV6-1|few
CASSGDRGLSNQPQHF
TGTGCCAGCAGTGGGGACAGGGGGCTCAGCAATCAGCCCCAGCATTTT
>TRBJ1-5|TRBD1|TRBV4-2|many
CASSQGQGEDQPQHF
TGTGCCAGCAGCCAAGGACAGGGTGAGGATCAGCCCCAGCATTTT
>TRBJ1-2|TRBD1|TRBV11-3|many
CASSSLQGADYGYTF
TGTGCCAGCAGCTCATTACAGGGGGCCGACTATGGCTACACCTTC
>TRBJ1-2|.|TRBV7-9|many
CASSLVRGSGYGYTF
TGTGCCAGCAGCCTAGTAAGGGGATCCGGCTATGGCTACACCTTC
>TRBJ2-2|TRBD1|TRBV5-5|.
CASSSPGTGRGSGELFF
TGTGCCAGCAGCTCCCCCGGGACAGGGAGGGGATCCGGGGAGCTGTTTTTT
>TRBJ1-5|.|TRBV19|.
CASSDPFGNRNQPQHF
TGTGCCAGCAGTGACCCCTTCGGGAACAGAAATCAGCCCCAGCATTTT